Only a few counts were recorded for the clone carrying this TCR beta chain. What it recognizes is unknown. Germline loops: CDR1 SQVTM, CDR2 ANQGSEA. The V and J ends lost 3 bases and 4 bases respectively, with 17 bases between them. The CDR3 spans 15 residues. The data derive from a study of identical twins. Overall study findings and caveats: Conclusions were based on cross-sectional statistical analysis, without following the same donors.

Via MiXCR, TCRdb re-called the 5' RACE reads, giving one row per CDR3 protein. Found here are fewer than 900,000 distinct CDR3 sequences, 15% to 20% of them singletons; the top ten hold around 13%. The data also belong to a second study, concerning T cells expressing NK-cell markers.

This clonotype originated in a woman younger than 30 in good health. The sequencing sample was made of PBMCs. The gene calls are TRBV29-1 and TRBJ2-3, with D possibly matching TRBD2 (6 bases). The CDR3 sequence is CSVDGGAGAPDTQYF. DNA of the CDR3: TGCAGCGTTGACGGAGGGGCTGGGGCCCCAGATACGCAGTATTTT.